A selection of T cell receptor beta chains follows, all from one sample in a study of blood T cell repertoires in COVID-19. TCRdb's table, derived via immunoSEQ multiplex PCR, lists solely in-frame clones and lacks some. This sample yields about 280,000 clones, of which roughly 85% are seen a single time; 4% to 6% belongs to the top ten. The source material was peripheral blood. All receptors derive from a man aged 45-60 years with active or convalescent COVID-19. Each CDR3 is given with its conserved first and last residue. The D gene is left open where the match is weak. Where a row states a size, it is once, few, many or the class of an expanded clone; other rows omit it.

V	J	D	size	CDR3	DNA
TRBV19	TRBJ2-2	-	-	CASSQSVGLTGELFF	TGTGCCAGTAGCCAGAGCGTAGGACTAACCGGGGAGCTGTTTTTT
TRBV3-1/TRBV3-2	TRBJ1-2	-	-	CASSQDMSRGTDGYTF	TGTGCCAGCAGCCAAGATATGTCGCGGGGGACGGATGGCTACACCTTC
TRBV4-2	TRBJ2-7	TRBD1	-	CASSQGQSSYEQYF	TGTGCCAGCAGCCAGGGACAGAGCTCCTACGAGCAGTACTTC
TRBV6-5	TRBJ2-7	TRBD2	once	CASSYSGGERFYEQYF	TGTGCCAGCAGTTACTCGGGGGGGGAACGGTTCTACGAGCAGTACTTC
TRBV2	TRBJ2-3	TRBD1	-	CASSEGQGRLF	TGTGCCAGCAGTGAGGGACAGGGAAGGCTTTTT
TRBV6-9	TRBJ1-6	TRBD1	once	CASSSGTGNSPLHF	TGTGCCAGCAGTTCTGGGACAGGGAATTCACCCCTCCACTTT
TRBV2	TRBJ2-7	-	-	CASSERPPGEQYF	TGTGCCAGCAGTGAAAGGCCCCCGGGCGAGCAGTACTTC
TRBV7-9	TRBJ1-5	-	-	CASSWGGDNQPQHF	TGTGCCAGCAGCTGGGGGGGGGACAATCAGCCCCAGCATTTT
TRBV15	TRBJ2-7	-	-	CATSRDPGQHFSYEQYF	TGTGCCACCAGCAGAGATCCGGGTCAACATTTTTCCTACGAGCAGTACTTC
TRBV6-6	TRBJ1-2	-	-	CASAGLEINYGYTF	TGTGCCAGCGCGGGGCTGGAGATAAACTATGGCTACACCTTC
TRBV28	TRBJ2-7	TRBD2	-	CASREGLVYEQYF	TGTGCCAGCAGGGAAGGACTAGTCTACGAGCAGTACTTC
TRBV2	TRBJ2-3	TRBD2	-	CASSDGAGGTDTQYF	TGTGCCAGCAGTGATGGGGCGGGAGGCACAGATACGCAGTATTTT
TRBV10-3	TRBJ2-6	TRBD1	once	CAISESNGQGKSGANVLTF	TGTGCCATCAGTGAGTCAAACGGACAGGGGAAGTCTGGGGCCAACGTCCTGACTTTC
TRBV23-1	TRBJ1-4	-	once	CASSQAQANIRRIGGMEEKLFF	TGCGCCAGCAGTCAAGCCCAAGCAAACATTCGGCGAATCGGGGGTATGGAGGAAAAACTGTTTTTT
TRBV7-9	TRBJ2-1	-	-	CASSGETREQFF	TGTGCCAGCAGCGGGGAGACCCGTGAGCAGTTCTTC
TRBV19	TRBJ1-4	TRBD1	-	CATRDRGFGEKLFF	TGTGCCACCCGAGACAGGGGATTCGGTGAAAAACTGTTTTTT
TRBV18	TRBJ1-1	TRBD1	-	CASSRMKYRDSSLWTEAFF	TGTGCCAGCTCACGGATGAAGTACCGGGACAGCTCCCTGTGGACTGAAGCTTTCTTT
TRBV3-1/TRBV3-2	TRBJ2-3	-	-	CASSQGDVDTQYF	TGTGCCAGCAGCCAGGGAGATGTAGATACGCAGTATTTT